This is a list of T cell receptor beta chains from one sample in a study of beta chain features in type 1 diabetes. TCRdb keeps only in-frame clones here, not all; method: immunoSEQ multiplex PCR. Among about 620,000 clones listed, around a sixth were seen once. Input material: naive CD4+ T cells from blood. Every receptor here comes from a man between 18 and 35 years old in good health. Each CDR3 is given without its conserved first and last residue. Fields, in order: V gene, CDR3 protein.

TRBV7-6	ASSLQGNTEAF
TRBV5-5	ASSLGFGGFSYEQY
TRBV7-9	ASSSTVSYEQY
TRBV5-1	ASSLEGGNQPQH
TRBV2	ASSDRNVLT
TRBV28	ASSINRGTGELF
TRBV4-3	ASSQATTGRTEAF
TRBV27	ASSLFHRLAANNEQF
TRBV2	ASSVTSGTYNEQF
TRBV28	ASSLQGQIYEQY
TRBV7-9	ASSLVQLTASREQY